This T cell receptor (beta chain) was captured by sequencing in a study of CD8 T cells in ankylosing spondylitis. Regarding this clonotype: Its antigen remains unidentified.

Study results and caveats: Earlier work had already found some motif variants in reactive arthritis synovial fluid and blood. Ankylosing spondylitis blood appeared to carry a characteristic TCR beta motif of several highly homologous variants. As reported, disease-linked clones showed significant enrichment in matched ankylosing spondylitis synovial fluid. Relatively scarce in peripheral blood, disease-linked clones were CD8+.

TCRdb called the 5' RACE reads again in MiXCR, with one record for every CDR3 protein. The sample carries 210,000 or so distinct CDR3 sequences, around 8% recorded once. This TCR derives from a female donor with ankylosing spondylitis or in good health (not recorded which). Sequencing was performed on blood, either unsorted or a sorted T cell fraction (not recorded which).

CDR3 nucleotides: TGCGCCAGCAGGCCAGGGGGCGGCGAAAACATTCAGTACTTC. This codes for CASRPGGGENIQYF. The V call is TRBV5-1, the J call TRBJ2-4; 8 bases line up with TRBD1. Trimming took 5 bases from V and 5 from J; bases not matched to a gene: 6. Germline loops: CDR1 SGHRS, CDR2 YFSETQ. This CDR3 has 14 amino acids.